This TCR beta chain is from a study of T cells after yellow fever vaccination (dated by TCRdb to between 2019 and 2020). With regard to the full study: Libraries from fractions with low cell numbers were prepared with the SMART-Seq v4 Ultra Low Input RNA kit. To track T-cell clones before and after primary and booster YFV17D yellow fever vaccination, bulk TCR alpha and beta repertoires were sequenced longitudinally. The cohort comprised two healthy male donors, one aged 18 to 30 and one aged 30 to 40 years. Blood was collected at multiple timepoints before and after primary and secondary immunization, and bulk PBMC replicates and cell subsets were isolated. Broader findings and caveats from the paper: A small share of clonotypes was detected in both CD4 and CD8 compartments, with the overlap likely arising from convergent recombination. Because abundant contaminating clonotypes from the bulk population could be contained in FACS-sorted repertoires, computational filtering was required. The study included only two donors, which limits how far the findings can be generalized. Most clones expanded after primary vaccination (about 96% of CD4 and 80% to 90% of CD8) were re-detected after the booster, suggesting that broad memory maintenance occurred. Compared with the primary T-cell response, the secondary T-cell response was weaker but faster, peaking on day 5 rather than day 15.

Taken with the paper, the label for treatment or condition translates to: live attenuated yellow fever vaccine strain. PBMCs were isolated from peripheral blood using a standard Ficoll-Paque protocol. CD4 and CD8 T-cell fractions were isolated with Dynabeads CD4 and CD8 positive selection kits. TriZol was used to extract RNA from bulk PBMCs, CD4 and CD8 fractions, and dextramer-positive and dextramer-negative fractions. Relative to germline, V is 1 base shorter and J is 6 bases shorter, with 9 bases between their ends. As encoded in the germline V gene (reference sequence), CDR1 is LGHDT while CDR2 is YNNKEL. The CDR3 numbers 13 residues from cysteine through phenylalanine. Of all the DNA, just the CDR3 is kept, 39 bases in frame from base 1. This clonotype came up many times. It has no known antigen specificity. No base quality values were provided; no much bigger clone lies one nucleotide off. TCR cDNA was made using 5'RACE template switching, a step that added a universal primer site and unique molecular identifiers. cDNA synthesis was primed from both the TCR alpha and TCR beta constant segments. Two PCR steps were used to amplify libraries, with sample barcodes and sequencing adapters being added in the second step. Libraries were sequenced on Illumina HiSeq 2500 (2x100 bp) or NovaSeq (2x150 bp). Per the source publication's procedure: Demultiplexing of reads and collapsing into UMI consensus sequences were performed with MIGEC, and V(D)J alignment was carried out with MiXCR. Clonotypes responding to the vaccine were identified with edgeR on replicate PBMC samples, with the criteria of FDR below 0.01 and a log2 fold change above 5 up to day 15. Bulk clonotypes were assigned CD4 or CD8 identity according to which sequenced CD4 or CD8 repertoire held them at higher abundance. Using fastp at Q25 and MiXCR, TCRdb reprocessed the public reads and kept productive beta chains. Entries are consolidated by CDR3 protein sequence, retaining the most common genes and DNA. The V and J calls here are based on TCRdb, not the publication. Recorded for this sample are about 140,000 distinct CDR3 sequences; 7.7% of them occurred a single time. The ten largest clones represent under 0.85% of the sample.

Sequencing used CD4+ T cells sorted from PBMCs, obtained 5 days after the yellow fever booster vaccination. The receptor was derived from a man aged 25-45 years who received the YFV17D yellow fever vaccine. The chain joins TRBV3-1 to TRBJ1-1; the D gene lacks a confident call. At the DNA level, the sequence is TGTGCCAGCAGCCAAGCGTTCGACGCTGAAGCTTTCTTT. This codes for CASSQAFDAEAFF.